The sequence of this TCR beta chain was determined in a study of blood T cell repertoires in COVID-19. Study at large: PBMCs, B-cell-depleted T cells, or T cells were the source of the cDNA or gDNA that made up the material.

The data were produced by immunoSEQ multiplex PCR, yet TCRdb's version contains in-frame clones alone and is incomplete. The table includes 150,000 to 200,000 clones, roughly 79% detected once. Patients in Seattle were enrolled during active infection, then followed longitudinally. There are 14 residues in the CDR3. Unmatched junction bases numbered 7, after V lost 5 bases and J lost 8 bases. CDR1 is MNHEY and CDR2 is SVGAGI in the germline V gene. This chain joins TRBV6-5 and TRBJ2-1, with 9 bases matching TRBD2. The sequencing sample was made of peripheral blood. This receptor was identified in a middle-aged woman with COVID-19, enrolled during active disease. The CDR3, as DNA: TGTGCCAGCAGTCTAGGGCTAGCGGGGTATGAGCAGTTCTTC. It encodes CASSLGLAGYEQFF.